The present TCR beta chain was sequenced within a study of T-cell reconstitution after alpha-beta-depleted transplantation in children. Study-wide results and caveats: T-cell counts and diversity at one year following transplant were attributed mainly to newly produced T cells. Some patients owed their high day-60 TCRbeta diversity to surviving recipient T cells and thymic progenitors. There were reportedly several hundred expanded graft clones from which alpha-beta T cells came about two months after transplant.

As it was prepared, the TCRbeta library received unique molecular identifiers. TCRdb processed the PCR reads anew with MiXCR; each CDR3 protein has one entry. This sample has roughly 350,000 distinct CDR3 sequences, with around 15% found just once. This clonotype appeared a few times. Its antigen is not identified. The CDR3 runs to 15 residues. The V segment lost 4 bases and the J segment 6 bases; nucleotides outside the gene matches: 8. Germline CDR1 reads MDHEN; CDR2 reads SYDVKM. This receptor was obtained from a male patient under 10 years old who had a stem cell transplant for acute lymphoblastic leukemia, so the T cells may come from the graft donor. Specimen: PBMCs, mostly from graft donor cells, collected 360 days after TCRalphabeta/CD19-depleted stem cell transplant. The chain is built from TRBV28 and TRBJ2-5; TRBD2 matches 10 bases. The CDR3 protein is CASSSSGRIVKTQYF. As DNA, the CDR3 is TGTGCCAGCAGTTCTAGCGGGAGAATAGTGAAGACCCAGTACTTC.